This T cell receptor (beta chain) is drawn from a study of identical twins listed by TCRdb under 2016. The study in broad terms: To test whether fetal clonotypes persist, the study used deep sequencing on TCR alpha and beta repertoires from monozygotic twins, unrelated adults of various ages, and cord blood. Replicate twin experiments were performed at different times using different library preparation protocols to rule out contamination. General conclusions and limits of the study: Because the same donors could not be followed over many years, conclusions were based on cross-sectional statistical analysis. Compared with coincidental sharing between unrelated individuals, out-of-frame TCR alpha sequences shared between twins showed an excess of sequences with low generation probability. Abundant cord blood beta clonotypes had fewer insertions, young adult naive repertoires showed a similar but weaker trend, and memory repertoires showed no such trend. Excess twin sharing in beta out-of-frame sequences was weaker because fewer shared sequences lowered the signal-to-noise ratio. Recombination models systematically underestimated out-of-frame TCR alpha sharing in monozygotic twins but agreed with sharing between unrelated individuals. Invariant T cells such as MAIT and iNKT could partly confound zero-insertion analyses, although diverse VJ usage argued against such confounding for most clonotypes.

Receptor amplification or capture employed 5' RACE. This sample was sequenced with an Illumina HiSeq 2000. Template switching introduced a universal primer binding site; the final cDNA contained a unique molecular identifier, enabling accurate counting of TCR cDNA molecules. First-strand cDNA for TCR alpha and beta chains was synthesized from specific primers in the conserved constant-segment region. To control for contamination, every cDNA library was double barcoded, receiving both a SMART-Mk sample barcode and Illumina barcodes. TruSeq adapter sequences along with Illumina sample barcodes were introduced in two successive PCR steps. Sequencing of the TCR alpha and beta cDNA libraries was done on the Illumina HiSeq platform using custom primers. Processing in the source paper ran as follows. MiGEC processed the raw reads to extract unique molecular identifiers, while MiXCR was used to determine the CDR3 positions. Recombination models were inferred per individual with the repgenHMM and IGoR tools using an EM algorithm. Shared clonotype analysis was performed with the tcR package in R, normalizing sharing by the product of cloneset sizes. Out-of-frame nonproductive sequences were analyzed to study raw recombination free of thymic and clonal selection effects. TCRdb trimmed the raw reads at Q25, called clones with MiXCR and kept productive beta chains. Rows with one shared CDR3 protein collapse into an entry with the most common genes and DNA. It is TCRdb's table, rather than the study itself, that gives the V and J calls and clone size. For this sample the table gives roughly 750,000 distinct CDR3 sequences, of which less than 25% were detected only once. The biggest ten clones account for approximately 4.5% of the sample.

Many counts were recorded for this clonotype. It lacks a known antigen. Base qualities are not provided; no much larger clone lies one nucleotide away. Only healthy Caucasian donors were included. Three pairs of female monozygotic twins, all aged 18 to 29 years, made up the twin cohort. RNA for TCR libraries was isolated from peripheral blood mononuclear cells. CDR3 length: 14 amino acids, cysteine to phenylalanine. Only the CDR3 region is kept as DNA, spanning 42 bases read in frame from base 1. V lost 0 bases and J lost 2 bases; the stretch between them is 8 bases long. The germline V gene (reference sequence) gives CDR1 as MNHEY and CDR2 as SMNVEV. These data also featured in a second study, about T cells expressing NK-cell markers. As that second study puts it: Three sorted T-cell subsets (CD3+CD56+NKG2C+, CD3+CD56+NKG2C- and CD3+CD56-NKG2C+) from 7 to 9 donors had their TCR beta-chain repertoires profiled. Among the eight sequenced donors, seven were HCMV-seropositive and one was HCMV-seronegative. To restrict sorting to alphabetaTCR-expressing T cells, an anti-gammadeltaTCR antibody was added in several experiments. In more than 5 donors, the dominant CD3+CD56+NKG2C+ clonotypes ranked among the top 10 CD8+ clonotypes, making up 1.0-7.0% of CD8+ T cells. Those dominant clonotypes were again the most abundant among CD3+CD56-NKG2C+ cells in a few donors, at 28.3-60.1%. Whether the expanded NKG2C-expressing T cell clones were specific for HCMV antigens remained unclear. All eight donors whose samples were sequenced were randomly selected healthy volunteers, three of them men and five women. HCMV-specific IgG was detected in serum with a commercial ELISA kit to determine HCMV serostatus. For about 6 donors, unsorted PBMC were also used to sequence bulk peripheral blood T-cell repertoires. MIGEC handled demultiplexing of the reads and grouping by UMI, while MiTCR was used to assemble and quantify clonotypes. To remove erroneous sequences, TCR cDNA sequences were retained only when supported by two or more reads. Downstream repertoire analysis used the tcR package, and clonotypes were matched across fractions by CDR3 nucleotide sequence plus V segment. Antigen specificity was annotated against VDJdb with VDJmatch, allowing one amino acid substitution in CDR3.

The chain couples TRBV27 to TRBJ2-7; the D gene could be TRBD1 or TRBD2, each one agreeing over 5 bases. Sequencing input: PBMCs. The source is a woman between 18 and 29 years old in good health. The CDR3 reads CASSLSGTAYEQYF. The DNA sequence is as follows: TGTGCCAGCAGTTTATCGGGGACCGCCTACGAGCAGTACTTC.